This TCR beta chain stems from a study of cytomegalovirus exposure and HLA in healthy donors. 13 Jbeta primers and 60 Vbeta primers were used for the PCR. In the original workflow: Later work found tens of millions of unique TCR beta chains, with about 10 million shared. Data came from immunoSEQ multiplex PCR; TCRdb stores just in-frame clones and leaves some out. That table is the source of V, J and clone size, and D and trimming were worked out from the DNA. This table has some 150,000 clones, 82% appearing once. General study points: Per published accounts, TCR beta sequences correctly predicted the HLA-A and HLA-B alleles of most subjects. Presence/absence analyses rested on an assumption that sequencing depth was roughly uniform across donors.

With respect to this clone: Its antigen is unknown.

V was clipped by 4 bases and J by 7 bases; unmatched bases: 14. This CDR3 contains 17 residues. The germline CDR1 and CDR2 sequences are LGHNA and YNFKEQ. This sequence joins TRBV4-2 and TRBJ2-1; 9 bases are a match to TRBD2. Sequenced material: PBMCs. This TCR derives from a male donor in good health and CMV-seronegative. CDR3 DNA: TGTGCCAGCAGCCGCGGAGATAGCGGGAGAAGGAGAAATGAGCAGTTCTTC. This codes for CASSRGDSGRRRNEQFF.